This is a list of T cell receptor beta chains from one sample in a study of cytomegalovirus exposure and HLA in healthy donors. Method: immunoSEQ multiplex PCR; TCRdb's copy keeps in-frame clones and lacks some. Of around 150,000 clones listed, roughly 83% are singletons. The sequencing sample was made of PBMCs. These receptor sequences come from a man in his forties or fifties in good health and CMV-seropositive. CDR3s include the opening cysteine and the closing phenylalanine or tryptophan. D genes are given only for firm matches. Size values are once, few and many counts, or a class for expanded clones, and some rows have none.

TRBJ1-1 | TRBV9 | - | - | CASSAGRGGWTEAFF | TGTGCCAGCAGCGCAGGCCGGGGGGGCTGGACTGAAGCTTTCTTT
TRBJ2-3 | TRBV5-6 | - | TRBD1 | CASSGQGSTDTQYF | TGTGCCAGCAGCGGACAGGGAAGCACAGATACGCAGTATTTT
TRBJ1-2 | TRBV28 | few | TRBD1 | CASSGETGANIIDGYTF | TGTGCCAGCAGCGGAGAGACAGGGGCCAATATCATCGATGGCTACACCTTC
TRBJ2-7 | TRBV5-1 | once | - | CASSLPSSYEQYF | TGCGCCAGCAGCTTGCCTAGCTCCTACGAGCAGTACTTC
TRBJ1-2 | TRBV14 | - | - | CASSPWGGAYGYTF | TGTGCCAGCAGCCCCTGGGGGGGGGCCTATGGCTACACCTTC
TRBJ2-7 | TRBV28 | - | - | CASASLGYEQYF | TGTGCCAGCGCCTCTCTAGGTTACGAGCAGTACTTC
TRBJ2-2 | TRBV13 | - | TRBD2 | CASSPLPSGSGTGELFF | TGTGCCAGCAGCCCCCTCCCTAGCGGGAGTGGAACCGGGGAGCTGTTTTTT
TRBJ2-3 | TRBV18 | few | TRBD2 | CASSVRLAGLPDTQYF | TGTGCCAGCTCAGTCCGACTAGCGGGACTCCCAGATACGCAGTATTTT
TRBJ2-2 | TRBV19 | - | - | CASNKLGHNTGELFF | TGTGCCAGTAATAAGCTCGGACACAACACCGGGGAGCTGTTTTTT
TRBJ2-5 | TRBV4-1 | - | TRBD2 | CASSRVAGGPRETQYF | TGCGCCAGCAGCCGAGTAGCGGGGGGGCCGAGAGAGACCCAGTACTTC
TRBJ2-1 | TRBV9 | - | TRBD2 | CASGTSVYNEQFF | TGTGCATCCGGGACTAGCGTGTACAATGAGCAGTTCTTC
TRBJ2-1 | TRBV5-6 | - | - | CASSLDARAYNEQFF | TGTGCCAGCAGCTTGGATGCACGGGCCTACAATGAGCAGTTCTTC
TRBJ1-4 | TRBV27 | - | - | CASSNRVHNEKLFF | TGTGCCAGCAGTAACAGGGTACATAATGAAAAACTGTTTTTT
TRBJ1-2 | TRBV7-2 | - | TRBD1 | CASSPWDRGGYGYTF | TGTGCCAGCAGCCCATGGGACAGGGGTGGCTATGGCTACACCTTC
TRBJ1-1 | TRBV5-1 | - | TRBD1 | CASSLAPGGNTEAFF | TGCGCCAGCAGCTTGGCGCCAGGGGGGAACACTGAAGCTTTCTTT
TRBJ2-3 | TRBV6-5 | - | TRBD2 | CASSYSWLAGVNTQYF | TGTGCCAGCAGTTACTCGTGGCTAGCGGGAGTAAATACGCAGTATTTT
TRBJ2-3 | TRBV5-6 | - | - | CASSLMGRDTQYF | TGTGCCAGCAGCTTGATGGGGAGAGATACGCAGTATTTT
TRBJ1-1 | TRBV7-9 | once | - | CASSSPEPGHKNTEAFF | TGTGCCAGCAGCTCACCGGAACCGGGACATAAGAACACTGAAGCTTTCTTT
TRBJ1-4 | TRBV29-1 | - | TRBD1 | CSVEKGQGSEKLFF | TGCAGCGTGGAAAAGGGACAGGGGAGTGAAAAACTGTTTTTT
TRBJ2-5 | TRBV6-1 | - | - | CASRAGQETQYF | TGTGCCAGCAGGGCGGGGCAAGAGACCCAGTACTTC
TRBJ2-2 | TRBV7-9 | - | TRBD2 | CASSDGLAGAVGELFF | TGTGCCAGCAGCGATGGACTAGCGGGAGCGGTCGGGGAGCTGTTTTTT
TRBJ1-5 | TRBV5-5 | - | - | CASSLEITTGGQPQHF | TGTGCCAGCAGCCTGGAAATTACTACCGGGGGTCAGCCCCAGCATTTT
TRBJ2-7 | TRBV6-5 | - | - | CASAERASYEQYF | TGTGCCAGCGCCGAGAGGGCCTCCTACGAGCAGTACTTC
TRBJ2-5 | TRBV6-6 | - | TRBD1 | CASSGTGGQETQYF | TGTGCCAGCAGCGGGACAGGGGGCCAAGAGACCCAGTACTTC
TRBJ1-1 | TRBV11-3 | - | - | CASSLDVRGTEAFF | TGTGCCAGCAGCTTAGATGTCAGGGGCACTGAAGCTTTCTTT
TRBJ2-7 | TRBV6-5 | once | TRBD2 | CASRALGTSSYEQYF | TGTGCCAGCAGAGCACTTGGGACTAGCTCCTACGAGCAGTACTTC